Detailed here is one T cell receptor (beta chain). Antigen: not known. Separate from the approximately 730-subject first cohort, the approximately 120-subject validation cohort was the one that the donors belonged to. The data belong to a study of cytomegalovirus exposure and HLA in healthy donors. Study-wide context: The 95 to 150 validation repertoires used a platform that matched the one used for the 500 to 700 first-cohort repertoires, as a later analysis reported. Study observations and caveats: Cytomegalovirus association was listed for 170 or so TCR beta chains. Most TCR sequences were uncommon, yet certain public TCRs appeared in many donors.

Sequenced by immunoSEQ multiplex PCR; TCRdb stores in-frame clones only, minus some. Among just over 80,000 clones listed, about 95% were seen once. Germline CDR1 is KGHSH and CDR2 is LQKENI. This CDR3 region has 20 residues. V lost 5 bases to trimming and J lost 0 bases; unmatched junction nucleotides: 18. The sequenced sample was PBMCs. The chain has TRBV18 and TRBJ2-1; 8 bases align to TRBD1. The sequence derives from a woman younger than 35 in good health and CMV-seronegative. The CDR3, as DNA: TGTGCCAGCTCAGATATCACCGGGACAGGACCACTTAGCTCCTACAATGAGCAGTTCTTC. It codes for CASSDITGTGPLSSYNEQFF.